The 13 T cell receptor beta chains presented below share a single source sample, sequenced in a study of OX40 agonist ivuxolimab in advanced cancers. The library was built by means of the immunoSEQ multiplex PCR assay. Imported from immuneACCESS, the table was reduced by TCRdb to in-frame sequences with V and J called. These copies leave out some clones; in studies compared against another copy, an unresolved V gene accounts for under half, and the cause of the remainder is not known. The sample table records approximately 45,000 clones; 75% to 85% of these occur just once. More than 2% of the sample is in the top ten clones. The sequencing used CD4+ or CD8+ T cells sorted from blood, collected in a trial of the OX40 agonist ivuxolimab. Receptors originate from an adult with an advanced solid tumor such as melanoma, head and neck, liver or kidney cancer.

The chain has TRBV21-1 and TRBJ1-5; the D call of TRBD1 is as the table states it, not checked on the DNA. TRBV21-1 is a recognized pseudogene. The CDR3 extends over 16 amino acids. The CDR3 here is CAARGRGQGANQPQHF. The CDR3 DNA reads TGTGCCGCACGCGGTAGGGGACAGGGGGCCAATCAGCCCCAGCATTTT.

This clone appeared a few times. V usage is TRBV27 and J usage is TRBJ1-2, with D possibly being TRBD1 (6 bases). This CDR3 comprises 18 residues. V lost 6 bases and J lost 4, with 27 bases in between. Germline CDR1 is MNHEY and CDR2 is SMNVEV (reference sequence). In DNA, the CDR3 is TGTGCCAGCAGCCTAAAGGCCGGCGCAGGGGTCCCACCCTATGGCTACACCTTC. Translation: CASSLKAGAGVPPYGYTF.

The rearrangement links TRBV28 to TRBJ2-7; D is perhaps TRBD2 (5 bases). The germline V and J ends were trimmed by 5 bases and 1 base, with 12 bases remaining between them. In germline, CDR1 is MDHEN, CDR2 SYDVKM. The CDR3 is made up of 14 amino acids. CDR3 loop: CASSSPGVSYEQYF. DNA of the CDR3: TGTGCCAGCAGTAGCCCCGGGGTTTCCTACGAGCAGTACTTC.

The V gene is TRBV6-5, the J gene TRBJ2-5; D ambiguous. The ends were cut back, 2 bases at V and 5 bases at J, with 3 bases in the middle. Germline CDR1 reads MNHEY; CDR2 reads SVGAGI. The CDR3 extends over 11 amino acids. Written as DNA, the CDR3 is TGTGCCAGCAGTTACAAGGAGACCCAGTACTTC. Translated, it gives CASSYKETQYF.

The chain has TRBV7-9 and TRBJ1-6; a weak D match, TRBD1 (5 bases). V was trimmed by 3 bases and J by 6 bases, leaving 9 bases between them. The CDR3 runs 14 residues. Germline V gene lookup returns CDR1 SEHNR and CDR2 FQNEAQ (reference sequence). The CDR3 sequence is CASSLGQFNSPLHF. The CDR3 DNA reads TGTGCCAGCAGCTTGGGGCAGTTTAATTCACCCCTCCACTTT.

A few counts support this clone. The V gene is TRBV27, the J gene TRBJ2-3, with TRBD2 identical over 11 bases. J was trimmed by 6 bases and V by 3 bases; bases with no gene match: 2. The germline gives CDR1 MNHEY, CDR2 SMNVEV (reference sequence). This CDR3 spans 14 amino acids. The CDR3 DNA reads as TGTGCCAGCAGTTTTAGCGGGAGGGGGGATACGCAGTATTTT. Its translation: CASSFSGRGDTQYF.

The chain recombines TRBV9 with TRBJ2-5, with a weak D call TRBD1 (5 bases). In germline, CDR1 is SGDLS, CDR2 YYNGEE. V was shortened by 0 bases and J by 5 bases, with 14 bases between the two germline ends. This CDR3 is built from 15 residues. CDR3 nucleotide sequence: TGTGCCAGCAGCGTAGCCCGACAGTTCTCGGAGACCCAGTACTTC. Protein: CASSVARQFSETQYF. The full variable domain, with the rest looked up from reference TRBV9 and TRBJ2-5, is DSGVTQTPKHLITATGQRVTLRCSPRSGDLSVYWYQQSLDQGLQFLIQYYNGEERAKGNILERFSAQQFPDLHSELNLSSLELGDSALYFCASSVARQFSETQYFGPGTRLLVL.

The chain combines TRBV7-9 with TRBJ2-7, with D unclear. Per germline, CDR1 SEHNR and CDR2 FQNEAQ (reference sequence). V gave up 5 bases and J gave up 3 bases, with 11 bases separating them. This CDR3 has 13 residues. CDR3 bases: TGTGCCAGCAGCGTAGGGAACTACTACGAGCAGTACTTC. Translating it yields CASSVGNYYEQYF.

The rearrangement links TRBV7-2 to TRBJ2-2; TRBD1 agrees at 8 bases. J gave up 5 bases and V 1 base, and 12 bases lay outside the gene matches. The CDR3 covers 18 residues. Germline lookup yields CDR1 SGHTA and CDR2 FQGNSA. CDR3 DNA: TGTGCCAGCAGCTTAGAATTTCAGGGGGCCGGTAGGACCGGGGAGCTGTTTTTT. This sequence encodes CASSLEFQGAGRTGELFF.

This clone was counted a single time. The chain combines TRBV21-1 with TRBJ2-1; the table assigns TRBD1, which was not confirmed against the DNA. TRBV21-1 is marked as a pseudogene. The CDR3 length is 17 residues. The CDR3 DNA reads TGTGCCAGCGTGCTGAGTCCGGCAGGGCATTTTTCGGATGAGCAGTTCTTC. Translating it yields CASVLSPAGHFSDEQFF.

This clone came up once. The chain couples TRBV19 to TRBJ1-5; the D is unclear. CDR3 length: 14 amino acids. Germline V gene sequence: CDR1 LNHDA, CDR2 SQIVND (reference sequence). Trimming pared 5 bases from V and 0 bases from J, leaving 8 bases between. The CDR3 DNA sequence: TGTGCCAGTAGTTCGACAAGTAGCAATCAGCCCCAGCATTTT. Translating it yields CASSSTSSNQPQHF.

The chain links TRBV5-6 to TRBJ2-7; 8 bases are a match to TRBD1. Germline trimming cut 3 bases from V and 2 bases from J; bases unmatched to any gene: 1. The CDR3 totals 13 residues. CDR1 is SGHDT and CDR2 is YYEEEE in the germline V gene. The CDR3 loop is CASSWTGTYEQYF. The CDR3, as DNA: TGTGCCAGCAGCTGGACAGGGACCTACGAGCAGTACTTC.

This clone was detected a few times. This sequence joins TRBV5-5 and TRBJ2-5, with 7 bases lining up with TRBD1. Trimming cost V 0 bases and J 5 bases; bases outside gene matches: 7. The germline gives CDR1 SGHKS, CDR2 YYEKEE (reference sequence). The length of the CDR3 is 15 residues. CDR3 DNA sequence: TGTGCCAGCAGCTTGGGACAGGGAGATGTTGAGACCCAGTACTTC. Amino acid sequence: CASSLGQGDVETQYF.